This T cell receptor (beta chain) was retrieved from a study of T cell clusters in autoimmune cytopenias. For the study at large: TRB sequencing had a median 51,575 reads and approximately 2,200 distinct clonotypes per sample.

One tube held mixed TRB-A and TRB-B primer pools for touch-down PCR. TCRdb reanalyzed the multiplex PCR reads and collapses them to one entry per CDR3 protein, without DNA. This sample's clone table lists 10,000 to 11,000 distinct CDR3 sequences. Tens of thousands of genome equivalents of blood DNA were amplified for TRB. The V gene's germline CDR1 is SGHTA and CDR2 FQGNSA. This CDR3 region has 13 residues. By frequency, this clonotype registers medium-sized. The same sample was also used in a study of T cell repertoires in aging, cancer and after chemotherapy. From that second work: In each cancer cohort, median generation probability increased across chemotherapy, suggesting thymic output rebounded.

The sequenced sample consisted of peripheral blood. The source of this sequence is a human donor in good health. V is TRBV7-2 and J is TRBJ1-4; TCRdb calls TRBD1, which cannot be checked without DNA. This CDR3 is CASSTGQYEKLFF.